A single T cell receptor (beta chain) is shown here with its context. Per the original data handling: Estimation of nucleated cell counts relied on the amplification of reference gene primers. Repertoires were generated with immunoSEQ multiplex PCR, while TCRdb's copy carries only in-frame clones and drops some. That table supplies the V and J calls and clone size; D and trimming were determined from the DNA. In the table there are roughly 150,000 clones, just under 80% of which are singletons. In germline, CDR1 is MNHEY, CDR2 SVGAGI. This CDR3 is 14 amino acids long. Trimming stripped 6 bases from V and 4 bases from J, with 12 bases between. The data stem from a study of blood T cell repertoires in COVID-19. Study-level background: Acute-phase and convalescent COVID-19 samples originated in the United States, Italy and Spain. The cDNA or gDNA used as material had been derived from T cells, B-cell-depleted T cells, or PBMCs.

This rearrangement joins TRBV6-5 to TRBJ1-4, with a weak D call TRBD1 (6 bases). Sequenced sample: peripheral blood. This clonotype was sampled from a woman older than 75 with acute or convalescent COVID-19. CDR3 sequence: CASSRQAHNEKLFF. The CDR3 DNA is TGTGCCAGCAGCAGACAGGCTCATAATGAAAAACTGTTTTTT.